This T cell receptor (beta chain) was sequenced in a study of blood T cell repertoires in COVID-19. The overall study: Collection of acute and convalescent COVID-19 samples took place in the United States, Italy and Spain. In each case, the material was cDNA or gDNA derived from T cells, B-cell-depleted T cells, or PBMCs.

In the authors' methods: Amplification with reference gene primers provided the estimates of nucleated cell counts. The repertoire was sequenced with immunoSEQ multiplex PCR; TCRdb's copy has only in-frame clones and lacks some. V, J and clone size reflect that table, while D and trimming were determined from the DNA. The sample has 130,000 to 150,000 clones, 80% to 90% seen once. Material: peripheral blood. This clonotype originated in an older woman with COVID-19, enrolled during active disease.

CDR3 loop: CASSQDRGTSYEQYF. For the CDR3, the DNA is TGCGCCAGCAGCCAAGATCGCGGGACTAGCTACGAGCAGTACTTC. The gene calls are TRBV4-3 and TRBJ2-7; 8 nucleotides line up with TRBD2. V gave up 0 bases and J gave up 3 bases; unmatched junction bases: 4. The CDR3 extends over 15 amino acids. Germline V gene data show CDR1 as LGHNA and CDR2 as YSLEER.